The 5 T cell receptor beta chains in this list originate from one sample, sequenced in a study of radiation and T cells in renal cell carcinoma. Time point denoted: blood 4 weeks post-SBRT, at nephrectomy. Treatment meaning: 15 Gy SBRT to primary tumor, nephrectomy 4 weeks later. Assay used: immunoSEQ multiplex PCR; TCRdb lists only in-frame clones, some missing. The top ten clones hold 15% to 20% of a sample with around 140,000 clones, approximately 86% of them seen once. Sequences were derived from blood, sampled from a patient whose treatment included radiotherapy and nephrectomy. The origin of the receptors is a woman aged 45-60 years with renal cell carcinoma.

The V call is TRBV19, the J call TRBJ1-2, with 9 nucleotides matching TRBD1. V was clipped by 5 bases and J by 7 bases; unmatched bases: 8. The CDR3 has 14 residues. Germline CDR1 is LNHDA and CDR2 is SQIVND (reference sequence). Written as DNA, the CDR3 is TGTGCCAGTAGTCCGGGACAGGGACCTAGTGGCTACACCTTC. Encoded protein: CASSPGQGPSGYTF.

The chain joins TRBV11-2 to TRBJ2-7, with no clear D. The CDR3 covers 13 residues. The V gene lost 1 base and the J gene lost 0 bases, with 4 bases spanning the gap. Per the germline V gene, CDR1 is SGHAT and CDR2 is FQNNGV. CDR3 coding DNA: TGTGCCAGCAGCTTAGGCAGCTCCTACGAGCAGTACTTC. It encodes CASSLGSSYEQYF.

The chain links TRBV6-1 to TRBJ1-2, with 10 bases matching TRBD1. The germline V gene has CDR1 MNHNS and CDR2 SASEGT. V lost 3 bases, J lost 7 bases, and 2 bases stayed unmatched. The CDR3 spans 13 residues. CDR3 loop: CASSEGQGTGYTF. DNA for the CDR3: TGTGCCAGCAGTGAGGGACAGGGGACTGGCTACACCTTC.

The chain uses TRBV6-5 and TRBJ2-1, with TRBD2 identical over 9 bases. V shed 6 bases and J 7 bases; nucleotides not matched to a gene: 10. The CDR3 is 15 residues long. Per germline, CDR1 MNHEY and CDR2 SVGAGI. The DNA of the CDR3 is TGTGCCAGCAGCAGATCTAGCGGGATATCTAATGAGCAGTTCTTC. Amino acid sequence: CASSRSSGISNEQFF.

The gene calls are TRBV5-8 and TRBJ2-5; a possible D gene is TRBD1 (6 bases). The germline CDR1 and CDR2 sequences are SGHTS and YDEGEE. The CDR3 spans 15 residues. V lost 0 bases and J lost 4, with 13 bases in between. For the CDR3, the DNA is TGTGCCAGCAGCTTGGGGGATGGGGGCCCAGAGACCCAGTACTTC. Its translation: CASSLGDGGPETQYF.